Presented here are 30 T cell receptor beta chains from one specimen sequenced in a study of CD8+ T cells in alopecia areata. Treatment of the sample: oral pan-JAK inhibitor, 5-10 mg twice daily. TCR sequencing used cDNA made by reverse transcription of extracted RNA. Only in-frame clones appear in the TCRdb table, and some are missing; sequencing was by immunoSEQ multiplex PCR. The table shows over 70,000 clones, with around 66% occurring only once. Here the sequenced sample was CD8+ T cells sorted from blood, taken at week 24, from a patient treated with tofacitinib. The receptors were sampled from a human donor with alopecia areata.

The rearrangement uses TRBV7-9 and TRBJ2-3, with D maybe TRBD2 (5 bases). Trimming removed 5 bases from V and 3 bases from J, with 21 bases in between. This CDR3 comprises 17 residues. Germline V gene sequence: CDR1 SEHNR, CDR2 FQNEAQ (reference sequence). In DNA form, the CDR3 reads TGTGCCAGCAGCCCGGAACTAGTCTTACTCTCGACAGATACGCAGTATTTT. Its protein product is CASSPELVLLSTDTQYF.

This chain connects TRBV27 to TRBJ2-3; D call uncertain. Trimming cost V 5 bases and J 5 bases, with 8 bases left between them. The CDR3 extends over 12 amino acids. CDR1 is MNHEY, CDR2 SMNVEV, per germline (reference sequence). CDR3 sequence (DNA): TGTGCCAGCAGTCCGCGGCGAGATACGCAGTATTTT. Protein product: CASSPRRDTQYF.

The chain uses TRBV27 and TRBJ2-1; 9 positions match TRBD2. Germline trimming cut 3 bases from V and 0 bases from J; bases unmatched to any gene: 3. The CDR3 is made up of 16 amino acids. Germline assignment: CDR1 MNHEY and CDR2 SMNVEV (reference sequence). CDR3 in DNA: TGTGCCAGCAGTTTTCTAGCGGGGAGCTCCTACAATGAGCAGTTCTTC. This translates into CASSFLAGSSYNEQFF.

The chain combines TRBV27 with TRBJ2-3, with D maybe TRBD1 (6 bases). CDR1 and CDR2 from the germline V gene are MNHEY and SMNVEV (reference sequence). The ends were cut back, 4 bases at V and 5 bases at J, with 13 bases in the middle. This CDR3 has 14 residues. CDR3 coding DNA: TGTGCCAGCAGTTACACAGGGAGTGGAGATACGCAGTATTTT. Its protein is CASSYTGSGDTQYF.

This clone was found a few times. In DNA, the CDR3 is TGTGCCAGCAGCGTCAGCGGGACGACGGGGTACGAGCAGTACTTC. The encoded protein is CASSVSGTTGYEQYF. This chain connects TRBV9 to TRBJ2-7, with 7 bases that match TRBD2. The CDR3 totals 15 residues. V dropped 2 bases and J dropped 4; count of bases not matched to a gene: 9. The germline gives CDR1 SGDLS, CDR2 YYNGEE.

The CDR3 DNA reads TGTGCCAGACTGGACAGCCGCGACTATGGCTACACCTTC. Translation: CARLDSRDYGYTF. The chain couples TRBV9 to TRBJ1-2, with D perhaps matching TRBD1 (6 bases). This CDR3 spans 13 amino acids. Germline CDR1 SGDLS, CDR2 YYNGEE. Trimming took off 8 bases at V and 3 bases at J, with 14 bases between the two ends.

The rearrangement links TRBV28 to TRBJ1-2; D gene ambiguous. V lost 8 bases and J lost 4, with 20 bases in between. From germline, CDR1 is MDHEN and CDR2 SYDVKM. This CDR3 region has 15 residues. As DNA, the CDR3 is TGTGCCAGCTCCTCCCCCTTCGAGCGGAGCTATGGCTACACCTTC. This gives the protein CASSSPFERSYGYTF.

CDR3 protein: CAWSARGWTGGAVSEKLFF. The CDR3 DNA reads as TGTGCCTGGAGTGCCCGAGGGTGGACAGGGGGCGCCGTGAGTGAAAAACTGTTTTTT. The chain combines TRBV30 with TRBJ1-4; TRBD1 agrees at 11 bases. The CDR3 sequence is 19 residues long. Germline assignment: CDR1 GTSNPN and CDR2 SVGIG (reference sequence). The V and J ends lost 1 base and 7 bases, in that order; junction bases with no gene match: 17.

The CDR3 nucleotides are TGCGCCAGCAGCCAAGGGACAAGGGGGCCCTACGAGCAGTACTTC. Its translation: CASSQGTRGPYEQYF. The chain combines TRBV4-3 with TRBJ2-7; 7 nucleotides match TRBD1. Per the germline V gene, CDR1 is LGHNA and CDR2 is YSLEER. V shed 1 base, J shed 2 bases, and the junction held 5 bases outside the gene matches. This CDR3 has 15 amino acids.

The gene calls are TRBV7-9 and TRBJ2-7; D tentatively reads TRBD1 or TRBD2 (5 bases each). Trimming removed 0 bases from V and 0 bases from J, with 12 bases in between. This CDR3 region has 16 residues. The germline CDR1 and CDR2 sequences are SEHNR and FQNEAQ (reference sequence). CDR3 nucleotides: TGTGCCAGCAGCTTAGCGGGGGATAGACCCTCCTACGAGCAGTACTTC. Amino acid sequence: CASSLAGDRPSYEQYF.

The rearrangement joins TRBV5-1 to TRBJ2-1; D is undetermined. Trimming left V 0 bases short and J 6 bases short, with 1 base between. Germline V gives CDR1 SGHRS, CDR2 YFSETQ. This CDR3 comprises 11 residues. In DNA, the CDR3 is TGCGCCAGCAGCTTGGGCAATGAGCAGTTCTTC. As protein: CASSLGNEQFF.

The V call is TRBV5-1, the J call TRBJ2-1; 10 positions match TRBD1. The ends lost 5 bases at V and 4 bases at J; junction bases unmatched: 3. The CDR3 runs to 14 residues. From germline, CDR1 is SGHRS and CDR2 YFSETQ. CDR3 region: CASRWGQGYNEQFF. CDR3 coding DNA: TGCGCCAGCAGATGGGGACAGGGGTACAATGAGCAGTTCTTC.

The V gene is TRBV7-8, the J gene TRBJ1-2; TRBD1 matches at 8 bases. V was clipped by 6 bases and J by 0 bases; unmatched bases: 6. The germline gives CDR1 SGHVS, CDR2 FQNEAQ. The CDR3 sequence is 15 residues long. In DNA, the CDR3 is TGTGCCAGCAGATCCGGGACAGGAACTAACTATGGCTACACCTTC. It translates to CASRSGTGTNYGYTF.

The V gene is TRBV27, the J gene TRBJ2-3, with TRBD2 identical over 9 bases. The CDR3 sequence is 16 residues long. V was clipped by 1 base and J by 5 bases; unmatched bases: 7. Germline values: CDR1 MNHEY, CDR2 SMNVEV (reference sequence). The CDR3 sequence: CASSLFGGGGLDTQYF. The DNA of the CDR3 is TGTGCCAGCAGTTTATTCGGCGGGGGGGGTTTAGATACGCAGTATTTT.

The chain joins TRBV4-3 to TRBJ2-7; possible D gene TRBD2, 5 bases. Trimming shortened V by 0 bases and J by 3 bases, and 9 bases separated the two germline ends. This CDR3 contains 14 residues. Germline CDR1 and CDR2: LGHNA and YSLEER. Here the CDR3 DNA reads TGCGCCAGCAGCCAAGATAGCGCAGGCTACGAGCAGTACTTC. It translates to CASSQDSAGYEQYF.

This clone was detected only a few times. The chain joins TRBV27 to TRBJ1-4; D is unclear. This CDR3 is built from 20 residues. With 6 bases removed from V and 5 bases from J, the gap between germline ends came to 31 bases. CDR1 is MNHEY and CDR2 is SMNVEV in the germline V gene (reference sequence). The CDR3 nucleotides read TGTGCCAGCAGCCGTTCCGCAGGACGTCGGGCTACATTATTCAATGAAAAACTGTTTTTT. This codes for CASSRSAGRRATLFNEKLFF. The variable domain in full, with the rest retrieved from reference TRBV27 and TRBJ1-4, is EAQVTQNPRYLITVTGKKLTVTCSQNMNHEYMSWYRQDPGLGLRQIYYSMNVEVTDKGDVPEGYKVSRKEKRNFPLILESPSPNQTSLYFCASSRSAGRRATLFNEKLFFGSGTQLSVL.

This chain joins TRBV5-6 and TRBJ1-5; D not certain. V lost 1 base, J lost 14 bases, and 13 bases lay in between. This CDR3 is built from 12 residues. Germline lookup yields CDR1 SGHDT and CDR2 YYEEEE. This chain's CDR3 is CASSLIGGREHF. The CDR3 DNA reads TGTGCCAGCAGCTTGATAGGAGGTCGCGAGCATTTT.

V usage is TRBV9 and J usage is TRBJ2-1; 11 bases agree with TRBD2. The CDR3 totals 17 residues. Germline CDR1 reads SGDLS; CDR2 reads YYNGEE. With 1 base clipped from V and 7 bases from J, the junction kept 10 bases outside the gene matches. Here the CDR3 DNA reads TGTGCCAGCAGCGTAAAGGTAGCGGGAGGGATGATGAATGAGCAGTTCTTC. It yields the protein CASSVKVAGGMMNEQFF. Combining the CDR3 with reference TRBV9 and TRBJ2-1 gives the whole variable domain DSGVTQTPKHLITATGQRVTLRCSPRSGDLSVYWYQQSLDQGLQFLIQYYNGEERAKGNILERFSAQQFPDLHSELNLSSLELGDSALYFCASSVKVAGGMMNEQFFGPGTRLTVL.

This chain joins TRBV4-3 and TRBJ2-7; D is unresolved. The V gene lost 0 bases and the J gene lost 3 bases, with 9 bases spanning the gap. Germline assignment: CDR1 LGHNA and CDR2 YSLEER. The CDR3 sequence is 14 residues long. CDR3 sequence: CASSQDLTVYEQYF. Written as DNA, the CDR3 is TGCGCCAGCAGCCAAGACTTGACGGTCTACGAGCAGTACTTC.

The chain has TRBV7-9 and TRBJ2-7; D perhaps matches TRBD2 (5 bases). V gave up 4 bases and J gave up 4 bases, with 14 bases separating them. The CDR3 totals 14 residues. Germline-derived CDR1 and CDR2 are SEHNR and FQNEAQ (reference sequence). The CDR3 nucleotides read TGTGCCAGCAGCTCCAGCGGCAACCTTTACGAGCAGTACTTC. Amino acids: CASSSSGNLYEQYF.

This chain uses TRBV7-9 with TRBJ2-1; 9 nucleotides align to TRBD2. CDR3 length equals 17 residues. J lost 0 bases, V lost 5 bases, and 8 bases had no gene match. Germline assignment: CDR1 SEHNR and CDR2 FQNEAQ (reference sequence). CDR3 DNA sequence: TGTGCCAGCAGCCATCCTATTAGCGGGAGCTCCTACAATGAGCAGTTCTTC. The encoded protein is CASSHPISGSSYNEQFF.

This clone was detected only once. The chain employs TRBV4-3 and TRBJ2-7; 7 bases match TRBD2. V shed 1 base and J 6 bases; nucleotides not matched to a gene: 12. This CDR3 contains 16 residues. Germline CDR1 and CDR2: LGHNA and YSLEER. The CDR3 sequence: CASSQGAPGGLPEQYF. The CDR3 DNA reads as TGCGCCAGCAGCCAAGGGGCGCCGGGAGGCCTCCCCGAGCAGTACTTC.

This clone was seen more than once but under ten times. The chain links TRBV19 to TRBJ2-7, with D tentatively TRBD2 (5 bases). Germline V lookup: CDR1 LNHDA, CDR2 SQIVND (reference sequence). This CDR3 has 15 residues. Trimming removed 3 bases from V and 0 bases from J, with 12 bases in between. The CDR3 sequence: CASSMTLAYSYEQYF. The CDR3 DNA sequence: TGTGCCAGTAGTATGACTTTAGCGTACTCCTACGAGCAGTACTTC.

The sample holds a few counts of this clone. CDR3 DNA sequence: TGTGCCAGCAGCCAAGAGAGGGACAGGGGCGAGGACTCTGGAAACACCATATATTTT. Encoded protein: CASSQERDRGEDSGNTIYF. The V and J genes are TRBV14 and TRBJ1-3; 10 bases map to TRBD1. The germline gives CDR1 SGHDN, CDR2 FVKESK. V dropped 0 bases and J dropped 0; count of bases not matched to a gene: 8. The CDR3 runs to 19 residues.

The CDR3 nucleotides read TGTGCCAGCAGCTTAGCCCCGGGACATAACCACGTAAATTCACCCCTCCACTTT. Encoded protein: CASSLAPGHNHVNSPLHF. The chain has TRBV7-6 and TRBJ1-6; TRBD1 is a possible D gene (6 bases). CDR1 and CDR2 from the germline V gene are SGHVS and FNYEAQ. Trimming removed 0 bases at V and 7 bases at J, with 19 bases between. The CDR3 is made up of 18 amino acids.

The chain combines TRBV29-1 with TRBJ2-7, with 9 nucleotides matching TRBD1. Germline trimming cut 1 base from V and 2 bases from J; bases unmatched to any gene: 3. The germline gives CDR1 SQVTM, CDR2 ANQGSEA. This CDR3 is 14 amino acids long. The CDR3: CSVEAGTGTYEQYF. CDR3 DNA sequence: TGCAGCGTTGAAGCCGGGACAGGGACCTACGAGCAGTACTTC.

The genes are TRBV4-3 and TRBJ2-7; D is possibly TRBD2 (5 bases). CDR3 length: 18 amino acids. Trimming left V 0 bases short and J 0 bases short, with 18 bases between. Germline-derived CDR1 and CDR2 are LGHNA and YSLEER. The CDR3 sequence is CASSQDRGWTGISYEQYF. CDR3 nucleotide sequence: TGCGCCAGCAGCCAAGATCGGGGATGGACGGGGATCTCCTACGAGCAGTACTTC.

The rearrangement joins TRBV7-2 to TRBJ2-7; D may be TRBD1 (5 bases). Trimming stripped 0 bases from V and 4 bases from J, with 13 bases between. This CDR3 is built from 15 residues. Per the germline V gene, CDR1 is SGHTA and CDR2 is FQGNSA. CDR3 protein: CASSLAGQGWYEQYF. CDR3 bases: TGTGCCAGCAGCTTAGCCGGGCAGGGTTGGTACGAGCAGTACTTC.

The chain recombines TRBV6-6 with TRBJ2-7, with TRBD2 as a possible D gene (5 bases). This CDR3 spans 16 amino acids. Trimming took off 0 bases at V and 0 bases at J, with 12 bases between the two ends. CDR1 and CDR2 (germline): MNHNY, SVGAGI (reference sequence). CDR3 loop: CASSYSWRVSSYEQYF. For the CDR3, the DNA is TGTGCCAGCAGTTACTCATGGCGGGTAAGCTCCTACGAGCAGTACTTC.

This clone has just a few counts. This chain joins TRBV4-1 and TRBJ2-3, with TRBD1 matching 11 bases. This CDR3 comprises 15 residues. Germline lookup yields CDR1 MGHRA and CDR2 YSYEKL. V trimming: 2 bases; J trimming: 5 bases; junction bases outside the gene matches: 3. The CDR3 spells CASSQWGQGEDTQYF. The CDR3 DNA follows: TGCGCCAGCAGCCAATGGGGACAGGGGGAAGATACGCAGTATTTT.